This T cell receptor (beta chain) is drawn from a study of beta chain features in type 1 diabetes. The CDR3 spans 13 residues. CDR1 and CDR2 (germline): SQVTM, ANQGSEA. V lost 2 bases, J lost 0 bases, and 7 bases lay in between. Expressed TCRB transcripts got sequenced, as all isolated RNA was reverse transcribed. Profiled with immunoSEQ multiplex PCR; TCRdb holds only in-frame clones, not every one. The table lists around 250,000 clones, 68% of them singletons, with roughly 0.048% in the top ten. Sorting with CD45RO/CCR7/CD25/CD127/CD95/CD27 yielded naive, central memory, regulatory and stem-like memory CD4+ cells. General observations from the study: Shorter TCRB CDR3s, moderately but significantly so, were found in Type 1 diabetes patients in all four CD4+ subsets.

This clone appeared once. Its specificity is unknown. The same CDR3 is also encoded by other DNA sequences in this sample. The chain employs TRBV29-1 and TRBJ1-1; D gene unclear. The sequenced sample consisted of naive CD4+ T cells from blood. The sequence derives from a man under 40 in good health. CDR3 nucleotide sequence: TGCAGCGTTGAACGCAGGTTGAACACTGAAGCTTTCTTT. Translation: CSVERRLNTEAFF.